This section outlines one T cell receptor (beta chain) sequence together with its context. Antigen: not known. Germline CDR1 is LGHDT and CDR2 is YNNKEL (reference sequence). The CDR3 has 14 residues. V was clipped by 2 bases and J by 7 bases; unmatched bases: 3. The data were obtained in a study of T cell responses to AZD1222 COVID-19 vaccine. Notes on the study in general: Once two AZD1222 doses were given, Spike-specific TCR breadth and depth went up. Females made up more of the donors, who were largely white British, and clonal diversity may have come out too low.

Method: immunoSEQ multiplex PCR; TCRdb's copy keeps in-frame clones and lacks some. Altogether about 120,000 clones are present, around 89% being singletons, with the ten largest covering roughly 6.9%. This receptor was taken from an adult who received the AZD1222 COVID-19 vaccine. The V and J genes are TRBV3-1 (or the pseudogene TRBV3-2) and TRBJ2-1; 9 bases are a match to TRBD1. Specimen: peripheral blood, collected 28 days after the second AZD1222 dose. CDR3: CASSQWTGVNEQFF. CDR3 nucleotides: TGTGCCAGCAGCCAATGGACAGGGGTGAATGAGCAGTTCTTC.